Detailed here is one T cell receptor beta chain. Its antigen is not identified. In the same sample, other DNA sequences code for this CDR3. This specimen belongs to a study of cytomegalovirus exposure and HLA in healthy donors. General study points: Specific recognition of CMV antigens was confirmed in vitro for a few chains (all CMV-associated).

PCR was performed using 60 Vbeta and 13 Jbeta primers. Under the authors' procedure: The authors later counted roughly 76 million unique TCR beta chains, roughly 10 million of them shared. The repertoire was sequenced with immunoSEQ multiplex PCR; TCRdb's copy has only in-frame clones and lacks some. V and J calls and clone size are copied from that table; D and trimming were computed from the DNA. The sample consists of 150,000 to 200,000 clones, approximately 85% of them appearing once. The CDR3 totals 12 residues. The V gene's germline CDR1 is SGHTA and CDR2 FQGNSA. V shed 4 bases and J shed 3 bases, with 7 bases lying between them.

The clonotype was recovered from a woman aged 45-59 years in good health and CMV-seronegative. The rearrangement joins TRBV7-2 to TRBJ2-7; D might be TRBD1 (6 bases). Material for sequencing was PBMCs. This CDR3 reads CASSSQGYEQYF. Written as DNA, the CDR3 is TGTGCCAGCAGCTCACAGGGCTACGAGCAGTACTTC.